These 30 T cell receptor beta chains share one sample of origin, sequenced in a study of blood T cell repertoires in COVID-19. Here immunoSEQ multiplex PCR was the method, and the copy in TCRdb shows in-frame clones only, minus some. The repertoire holds 180,000 or so clones, with 70% to 90% as singletons. Sequencing was done on a sample of peripheral blood. The receptors were sampled from a man aged 18 to 30 with acute or convalescent COVID-19.

Concerning this clone itself: Other DNA sequences in this sample translate to the same CDR3. This rearrangement joins TRBV4-1 to TRBJ2-1; D is perhaps TRBD1 (6 bases). Trimming left V 0 bases short and J 2 bases short, with 8 bases between. This CDR3 region has 15 residues. Germline assignment: CDR1 MGHRA and CDR2 YSYEKL. The CDR3 protein is CASSQDGGTYNEQFF. The CDR3 DNA is TGCGCCAGCAGCCAAGATGGGGGCACCTACAATGAGCAGTTCTTC.

This chain uses TRBV7-8 with TRBJ2-2; D is possibly TRBD1 (5 bases). Germline CDR1 is SGHVS and CDR2 is FQNEAQ. This CDR3 is 13 amino acids long. V was shortened by 0 bases and J by 6 bases, with 5 bases between the two germline ends. CDR3 in amino acids: CASSLAGAGELFF. The CDR3 nucleotides read TGTGCCAGCAGCTTAGCAGGGGCCGGGGAGCTGTTTTTT.

The chain couples TRBV5-5 to TRBJ1-4; the match to TRBD1 covers 10 bases. Germline V gives CDR1 SGHKS, CDR2 YYEKEE (reference sequence). J gave up 4 bases and V 0 bases, and 3 bases lay outside the gene matches. The CDR3 spans 16 residues. CDR3 loop: CASSLGQGAGNEKLFF. The CDR3 nucleotides are TGTGCCAGCAGCTTGGGACAGGGGGCGGGTAATGAAAAACTGTTTTTT.

This sequence joins TRBV7-6 and TRBJ2-7, with TRBD1 as a possible D gene (5 bases). The ends were cut back, 8 bases at V and 6 bases at J, with 14 bases in the middle. Germline lookup yields CDR1 SGHVS and CDR2 FNYEAQ. CDR3 length equals 12 residues. CDR3 in DNA: TGTGCCAGCTCTCAGCCAGGGTTCGAGCAGTACGTC. It codes for CASSQPGFEQYV.

The chain uses TRBV6-1 and TRBJ2-1; 12 nucleotides agree with TRBD2. The ends lost 3 bases at V and 0 bases at J; junction bases unmatched: 0. The CDR3 is 16 residues long. The germline gives CDR1 MNHNS, CDR2 SASEGT. This chain's CDR3 is CASSETSGSSYNEQFF. The DNA for the CDR3 is TGTGCCAGCAGTGAGACTAGCGGGAGCTCCTACAATGAGCAGTTCTTC.

The chain combines TRBV19 with TRBJ2-3; the match to TRBD1 covers 8 bases. Germline V gene sequence: CDR1 LNHDA, CDR2 SQIVND (reference sequence). This CDR3 region has 16 residues. The V segment lost 3 bases and the J segment 2 bases; nucleotides outside the gene matches: 7. In nucleotides, the CDR3 is TGTGCCAGTAGTATGGCAGGGGGCGATAACACAGATACGCAGTATTTT. It encodes CASSMAGGDNTDTQYF.

This chain links TRBV27 with TRBJ1-2; D is perhaps TRBD1 (6 bases). The germline V gene encodes CDR1 MNHEY and CDR2 SMNVEV (reference sequence). The V end lost 2 bases, the J end lost 4 bases, and 23 bases lay between the germline ends. The CDR3 covers 18 residues. This CDR3 is CASSLRRDRLSPPYGYTF. The CDR3 DNA sequence: TGTGCCAGCAGTTTAAGAAGAGACAGGCTCTCGCCTCCCTATGGCTACACCTTC.

DNA for the CDR3: TGTGCCAGCAGTTGGGACAGGGAAGAGCAGTACGTC. Protein: CASSWDREEQYV. J is TRBJ2-7 and V is TRBV6-9; 9 positions agree with TRBD1. The V and J ends lost 4 bases and 7 bases, in that order; junction bases with no gene match: 2. Per germline, CDR1 MNHGY and CDR2 SVAAGI. This CDR3 region has 12 residues.

This chain connects TRBV2 to TRBJ1-6; TRBD1 matches 8 bases. J was trimmed by 8 bases and V by 6 bases; bases with no gene match: 9. Germline V gene data show CDR1 as SNHLY and CDR2 as FYNNEI. The CDR3 runs 15 residues. This chain's CDR3 is CASRTPGQGDSPLHF. The CDR3 DNA reads as TGTGCCAGCAGAACCCCCGGACAGGGAGATTCACCCCTCCACTTT.

The V gene is TRBV6-7, the J gene TRBJ1-3; weak D call: TRBD1 (6 bases). TRBV6-7 belongs to the ORF category, with a function that is uncertain. This CDR3 is 17 amino acids long. V lost 2 bases and J lost 0, with 14 bases in between. CDR3 DNA sequence: TGTGCCAGCAGTTACGTCAGGGGCCACTCCTCTGGAAACACCATATATTTT. This codes for CASSYVRGHSSGNTIYF.

The gene calls are TRBV27 and TRBJ2-7; D possibly corresponds to TRBD2 (7 bases). The CDR3 is made up of 16 amino acids. V lost 5 bases to trimming and J lost 2 bases, with 19 bases between them. The germline V gene encodes CDR1 MNHEY and CDR2 SMNVEV (reference sequence). CDR3 DNA: TGTGCCAGCAGTGAGTTTGGGGGGGCCAGCCCCTACGAGCAGTACTTC. Translated: CASSEFGGASPYEQYF.

This clone has more than one count but fewer than ten. The chain couples TRBV2 to TRBJ1-6; D might be TRBD1 (5 bases). Germline lookup yields CDR1 SNHLY and CDR2 FYNNEI. The germline V and J ends were trimmed by 2 bases and 1 base, with 12 bases remaining between them. The CDR3 contains 17 residues. The CDR3 bases are TGTGCCAGCAGTGAAATTCGGGGGGGATCCTATAATTCACCCCTCCACTTT. Residues: CASSEIRGGSYNSPLHF. Supplemented by reference TRBV2 and TRBJ1-6, the full variable domain reads EPEVTQTPSHQVTQMGQEVILRCVPISNHLYFYWYRQILGQKVEFLVSFYNNEISEKSEIFDDQFSVERPDGSNFTLKIRSTKLEDSAMYFCASSEIRGGSYNSPLHFGNGTRLTVT.

J is TRBJ1-6 and V is TRBV7-9; weak D call: TRBD1 (5 bases). Germline assignment: CDR1 SEHNR and CDR2 FQNEAQ (reference sequence). The CDR3 is 15 residues long. The V gene lost 3 bases and the J gene lost 7 bases, with 13 bases spanning the gap. CDR3 sequence: CASSLRDGKNSPLHF. The DNA for the CDR3 is TGTGCCAGCAGCTTGCGGGACGGAAAAAATTCACCCCTCCACTTT.

The chain joins TRBV28 to TRBJ2-1, with D perhaps TRBD1 (5 bases). This CDR3 is 12 amino acids long. With 6 bases removed from V and 9 bases from J, the gap between germline ends came to 12 bases. The germline V gene has CDR1 MDHEN and CDR2 SYDVKM. CDR3 sequence (DNA): TGTGCCAGCAGGGGGCCACCTAGTGAGCAGTTCTTC. Residues: CASRGPPSEQFF.

The V call is TRBV19, the J call TRBJ2-1; D call uncertain. Trimming removed 5 bases at V and 4 bases at J, with 12 bases between. There are 14 residues in the CDR3. From germline, CDR1 is LNHDA and CDR2 SQIVND (reference sequence). The CDR3 DNA reads as TGTGCCAGTAGTTTCTCGCGAGGTTACAATGAGCAGTTCTTC. Translating it yields CASSFSRGYNEQFF.

This clone has a single count. The chain uses TRBV5-4 and TRBJ1-1, with 7 bases identical to TRBD1. Trimming removed 4 bases from V and 1 base from J; junction bases left unmatched: 7. CDR1 and CDR2 from the germline V gene are SGHNT and YYREEE (reference sequence). The CDR3 length is 15 residues. Written as DNA, the CDR3 is TGTGCCAGCAGCATCCGACAGGGCGGGAACACTGAAGCTTTCTTT. Its protein is CASSIRQGGNTEAFF.

The chain is built from TRBV6-5 and TRBJ1-3; tentative D call: TRBD1 (5 bases). CDR1 and CDR2 (germline): MNHEY, SVGAGI. The CDR3 covers 16 residues. Trimming stripped 0 bases from V and 2 bases from J, with 11 bases between. CDR3 region: CASSYSRRRAGNTIYF. The CDR3 DNA follows: TGTGCCAGCAGTTACTCAAGGCGCAGGGCTGGAAACACCATATATTTT.

The rearrangement uses TRBV6-5 and TRBJ2-3; 9 bases line up with TRBD1. The germline CDR1 and CDR2 sequences are MNHEY and SVGAGI. The ends lost 7 bases at V and 3 bases at J; junction bases unmatched: 8. The CDR3 is 15 residues long. The chain's CDR3 is CASTPRQGVTDTQYF. Written as DNA, the CDR3 is TGTGCCAGCACCCCGCGACAGGGGGTAACAGATACGCAGTATTTT.

The V call is TRBV27, the J call TRBJ2-1; 11 bases agree with TRBD1. Germline V gene sequence: CDR1 MNHEY, CDR2 SMNVEV (reference sequence). Trimming removed 5 bases from V and 3 bases from J; junction bases left unmatched: 6. The CDR3 runs to 16 residues. The CDR3: CASSHTGTGGYNEQFF. CDR3 nucleotide sequence: TGTGCCAGCAGTCACACCGGGACAGGGGGCTACAATGAGCAGTTCTTC.

As regards this clone: The sample has other DNA sequences that encode this CDR3 too. CDR3 DNA: TGTGCCAGTAGTCCCGGGACAGTCTACAATGAGCAGTTCTTC. This translates into CASSPGTVYNEQFF. This sequence joins TRBV19 and TRBJ2-1, with 7 bases matching TRBD1. J was trimmed by 3 bases and V by 5 bases; bases with no gene match: 4. This CDR3 has 14 residues. Germline V gives CDR1 LNHDA, CDR2 SQIVND (reference sequence). The full variable domain, with the rest looked up from reference TRBV19 and TRBJ2-1, is DGGITQSPKYLFRKEGQNVTLSCEQNLNHDAMYWYRQDPGQGLRLIYYSQIVNDFQKGDIAEGYSVSREKKESFPLTVTSAQKNPTAFYLCASSPGTVYNEQFFGPGTRLTVL.

The V call is TRBV6-4, the J call TRBJ1-6; 7 bases line up with TRBD1. The CDR3 is 15 amino acids. V lost 6 bases, J lost 7 bases, and 9 bases stayed unmatched. The germline gives CDR1 MRHNA, CDR2 SNTAGT. The CDR3 sequence is CASRRRQGDNSPLHF. Here the CDR3 DNA reads TGTGCCAGCAGACGTAGACAGGGTGACAATTCACCCCTCCACTTT.

The CDR3 bases are TGTGCCAGCAGCTTAGCCAGAAGGACAGGAGGCTATAATTCACCCCTCCACTTT. Its translation is CASSLARRTGGYNSPLHF. The chain recombines TRBV7-6 with TRBJ1-6; 7 bases agree with TRBD1. Trimming removed 0 bases from V and 3 bases from J; junction bases left unmatched: 8. This CDR3 is built from 18 residues. Per the germline V gene, CDR1 is SGHVS and CDR2 is FNYEAQ.

The rearrangement joins TRBV28 to TRBJ2-7, with D possibly matching TRBD1 (5 bases). Germline CDR1 is MDHEN and CDR2 is SYDVKM. V lost 10 bases to trimming and J lost 6 bases, with 22 bases between them. The CDR3 is 14 amino acids. The CDR3 DNA reads TGTGCCACCCTCGACAGCCATCGGTCATTCGAGCAGTACTTC. As protein: CATLDSHRSFEQYF.

The gene calls are TRBV6-1 and TRBJ1-6; D uncertain. The V gene lost 3 bases and the J gene lost 6 bases, with 12 bases spanning the gap. CDR1 is MNHNS and CDR2 is SASEGT in the germline V gene. The CDR3 has 15 residues. CDR3 region: CASSDIGRGNSPLHF. The CDR3 DNA reads as TGTGCCAGCAGTGACATTGGACGGGGTAATTCACCCCTCCACTTT.

V and J are TRBV2 and TRBJ1-5; D not resolved. The ends were cut back, 7 bases at V and 3 bases at J, with 10 bases in the middle. The germline V gene encodes CDR1 SNHLY and CDR2 FYNNEI. The CDR3 runs 13 residues. The CDR3: CASNGNLNQPQHF. CDR3 in DNA: TGTGCCAGCAACGGTAATCTCAATCAGCCCCAGCATTTT.

The J gene is TRBJ2-5, the V gene TRBV2; D is perhaps TRBD1 (6 bases). Germline V gene data show CDR1 as SNHLY and CDR2 as FYNNEI. V lost 5 bases to trimming and J lost 4 bases, with 17 bases between them. This CDR3 has 15 residues. The CDR3 region has the DNA TGTGCCAGCAGTCGAATGAGACAGGAAAGAGAGACCCAGTACTTC. This gives the protein CASSRMRQERETQYF.

The chain has TRBV11-2 and TRBJ1-1; 9 bases map to TRBD1. Germline V gives CDR1 SGHAT, CDR2 FQNNGV. The CDR3 runs 15 residues. The ends lost 0 bases at V and 5 bases at J; junction bases unmatched: 4. Here the CDR3 DNA reads TGTGCCAGCAGCTTAGATGGGACAGGGAGGACTGAAGCTTTCTTT. This encodes CASSLDGTGRTEAFF.

This clone was seen just once. The rearrangement joins TRBV6-5 to TRBJ2-6; TRBD1 is a possible D gene (6 bases). The ends were cut back, 5 bases at V and 4 bases at J, with 12 bases in the middle. Germline V gene sequence: CDR1 MNHEY, CDR2 SVGAGI. The CDR3 covers 15 residues. For the CDR3, the DNA is TGTGCCAGCAGTCACAGGGTGAAAGGGGCCAACGTCCTGACTTTC. Its protein is CASSHRVKGANVLTF.

The V and J genes are TRBV10-1 and TRBJ2-5, with a possible D match to TRBD2 (7 bases). Trimming cost V 0 bases and J 4 bases, with 15 bases left between them. The CDR3 has 16 residues. Germline CDR1 WNHNN, CDR2 SYGVQD (reference sequence). CDR3 sequence (DNA): TGCGCCAGCAGTGAGTCACCGGGGGGCGCAGGAGAGACCCAGTACTTC. This codes for CASSESPGGAGETQYF.

CDR3 in DNA: TGTGCCTGGAGTGCCGTCAACACCATATATTTT. Translating gives CAWSAVNTIYF. This sequence joins TRBV30 and TRBJ1-3; D is unclear. The germline gives CDR1 GTSNPN, CDR2 SVGIG (reference sequence). Trimming removed 1 base at V and 7 bases at J, with 5 bases between. This CDR3 is 11 amino acids long.